This is a list of T cell receptor beta chains from one sample in a study of Ad26.COV2.S vaccination and SARS-CoV-2 variants. Generated by immunoSEQ multiplex PCR, the TCRdb table keeps only in-frame clones and is missing some. The sample yields about 320,000 clones, 85% seen once. Source: peripheral blood, taken in a trial of Ad26.COV2.S vaccine versus placebo. These TCRs come from a person aged 18-60 years who received the Ad26.COV2.S COVID-19 vaccine or a placebo. CDR3s include the opening cysteine and the closing phenylalanine or tryptophan. The D gene is left open where the match is weak. For some rows the clone size is stated as once, few or many, or as a class when expanded; others skip it.

D gene	J gene	clone size	V gene	CDR3 protein	CDR3 DNA
TRBD1	TRBJ2-7	.	TRBV6-5	CASSYSKQGAYEQYF	TGTGCCAGCAGTTACTCGAAACAGGGGGCGTACGAGCAGTACTTC
TRBD1	TRBJ1-5	.	TRBV28	CASSFILTGGSNQPQHF	TGTGCCAGCAGTTTTATCCTTACAGGGGGTAGCAATCAGCCCCAGCATTTT
TRBD2	TRBJ2-1	.	TRBV9	CASSPNIAGGYNEQFF	TGTGCCAGCAGCCCTAACATAGCGGGGGGCTACAATGAGCAGTTCTTC
TRBD1	TRBJ1-2	.	TRBV7-9	CASSLAGTVNGYTF	TGTGCCAGCAGCTTAGCCGGGACAGTTAATGGCTACACCTTC
.	TRBJ2-7	.	TRBV27	CASSLGGFNRSSYEQYF	TGTGCCAGCAGTTTAGGGGGTTTTAATAGAAGCTCCTACGAGCAGTACTTC
.	TRBJ1-1	.	TRBV7-9	CASSLKVLTEAFF	TGTGCCAGCAGCCTAAAGGTGCTCACTGAAGCTTTCTTT
TRBD1	TRBJ1-1	.	TRBV6-6	CASSYADRGNTEAFF	TGTGCCAGCAGTTACGCAGACAGGGGGAACACTGAAGCTTTCTTT
.	TRBJ1-2	.	TRBV6-5	CASSYRQAKDGYTF	TGTGCCAGCAGTTACCGACAGGCGAAGGATGGCTACACCTTC
.	TRBJ2-6	.	TRBV15	CATSRGGSGANVLTF	TGTGCCACCAGCAGAGGGGGATCCGGGGCCAACGTCCTGACTTTC
.	TRBJ2-2	few	TRBV30	CAWRDYRQGPGELFF	TGTGCCTGGAGGGACTACCGACAGGGTCCCGGGGAGCTGTTTTTT
.	TRBJ2-3	.	TRBV19	CASAAFYSTDTQYF	TGTGCCTCGGCGGCGTTTTATAGCACAGATACGCAGTATTTT
.	TRBJ2-4	.	TRBV11-2	CASSPQAGTPLAKNIQYF	TGTGCCAGCAGCCCGCAAGCTGGGACACCCCTAGCCAAAAACATTCAGTACTTC
.	TRBJ1-3	once	TRBV5-1	CASSPVGNGGNTIYF	TGCGCCAGCAGCCCGGTAGGGAATGGCGGAAACACCATATATTTT
.	TRBJ2-1	.	TRBV10-1	CASSESGVAEQFF	TGCGCCAGCAGTGAGTCTGGGGTTGCTGAGCAGTTCTTC
TRBD1	TRBJ2-6	.	TRBV18	CASSPGTANSGANVLTF	TGTGCCAGCTCTCCCGGGACAGCGAACTCTGGGGCCAACGTCCTGACTTTC
TRBD1	TRBJ1-2	.	TRBV6-5	CASSRQGFGYGYTF	TGTGCCAGCAGCAGACAGGGCTTCGGCTATGGCTACACCTTC
TRBD2	TRBJ2-1	.	TRBV6-6	CASSYSMGGNEQFF	TGTGCCAGCAGTTACTCGATGGGAGGGAATGAGCAGTTCTTC
.	TRBJ1-1	.	TRBV12-3/TRBV12-4	CASQIAGQAEAFF	TGTGCCAGCCAAATTGCCGGGCAGGCTGAAGCTTTCTTT
.	TRBJ2-5	.	TRBV6-5	CASSYGGSGPQETQYF	TGTGCCAGCAGTTATGGGGGCTCGGGGCCCCAGGAGACCCAGTACTTC
TRBD1	TRBJ1-2	.	TRBV29-1	CSVEETLPGTGFRYTF	TGCAGCGTTGAAGAGACCCTCCCCGGGACAGGGTTCCGCTACACCTTC
.	TRBJ2-3	.	TRBV15	CATNNRVEFTDTQYF	TGTGCCACTAATAACAGAGTCGAATTCACAGATACGCAGTATTTT
.	TRBJ1-5	.	TRBV7-6	CASRLAEKTIPPQHF	TGTGCCAGCAGATTAGCCGAGAAAACAATCCCTCCCCAGCATTTT
.	TRBJ2-7	.	TRBV10-3	CAISEGRDREQYF	TGTGCCATCAGTGAGGGCAGAGACCGCGAGCAGTACTTC
.	TRBJ1-5	.	TRBV18	CASSPRWDEPQHF	TGTGCCAGCTCCCCCCGGTGGGATGAGCCCCAGCATTTT
TRBD1	TRBJ1-2	once	TRBV6-6	CASSMDRGYGYTF	TGTGCCAGCAGCATGGACAGGGGCTATGGCTACACCTTC
.	TRBJ2-3	.	TRBV6-5	CATRAQSHFTDTQYF	TGTGCCACCCGGGCACAGTCGCACTTCACAGATACGCAGTATTTT
.	TRBJ2-7	.	TRBV18	CASSSTLYEQYF	TGTGCCAGCTCATCTACGTTATACGAGCAGTACTTC
.	TRBJ2-2	.	TRBV9	CASSVGSGHGELFF	TGTGCCAGCAGCGTAGGATCCGGGCACGGGGAGCTGTTTTTT
TRBD1	TRBJ1-1	.	TRBV19	CATTGQGDTEAFF	TGTGCCACCACGGGACAGGGAGATACTGAAGCTTTCTTT
TRBD2	TRBJ2-1	few	TRBV28	CASSLLTTSGAEQFF	TGTGCCAGCAGTTTACTTACAACTAGCGGGGCCGAGCAGTTCTTC
.	TRBJ2-5	once	TRBV7-2	CASSLGARRAQYF	TGTGCCAGCAGCTTAGGGGCGCGAAGGGCCCAGTACTTC
.	TRBJ1-4	.	TRBV18	CASSPPGDSEKLFF	TGTGCCAGCTCACCCCCAGGGGATTCGGAAAAACTGTTTTTT
.	TRBJ1-2	few	TRBV21-1	CATMEWRVVPRTGNYGDYGYTF	TGTGCCACCATGGAATGGAGGGTCGTCCCGCGGACAGGGAACTACGGCGACTATGGCTACACCTTC